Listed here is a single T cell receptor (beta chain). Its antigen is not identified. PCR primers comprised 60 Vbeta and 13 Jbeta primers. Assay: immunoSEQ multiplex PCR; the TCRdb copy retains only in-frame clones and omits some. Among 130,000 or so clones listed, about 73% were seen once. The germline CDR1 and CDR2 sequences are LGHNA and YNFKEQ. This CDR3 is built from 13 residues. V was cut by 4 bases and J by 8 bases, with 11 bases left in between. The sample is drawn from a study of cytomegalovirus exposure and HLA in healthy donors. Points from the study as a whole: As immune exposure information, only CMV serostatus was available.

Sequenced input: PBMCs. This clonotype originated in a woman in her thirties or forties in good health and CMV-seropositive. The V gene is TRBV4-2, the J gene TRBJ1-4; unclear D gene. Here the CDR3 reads CASSPTGEEKLFF. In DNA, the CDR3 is TGTGCCAGCAGCCCGACGGGAGAGGAAAAACTGTTTTTT.